The 22 T cell receptor beta chains listed next were all sequenced from one sample in a study of OX40 agonist ivuxolimab in advanced cancers. Libraries were made using the immunoSEQ multiplex PCR assay. TCRdb holds this immuneACCESS table with in-frame rearrangements only. Some clones are missing; in checked studies, unresolved V genes explain under half, and the rest has no known cause. The sample table lists about 62,000 clones, around 79% of them with a count of one. The ten largest clones represent roughly a tenth of the sample. The input for sequencing was CD4+ or CD8+ T cells sorted from blood, taken in a trial of the OX40 agonist ivuxolimab. Every receptor here comes from an adult with an advanced solid tumor such as melanoma, head and neck, liver or kidney cancer.

The chain links TRBV19 to TRBJ2-2; D may be TRBD2 (5 bases). V lost 7 bases to trimming and J lost 0 bases, with 9 bases between them. CDR3 size: 14 residues. Germline lookup yields CDR1 LNHDA and CDR2 SQIVND (reference sequence). The CDR3 nucleotides read TGTGCCAGTACGGGGTTTCCGAACACCGGGGAGCTGTTTTTT. Encoded protein: CASTGFPNTGELFF. The full variable domain, its missing parts supplied by reference TRBV19 and TRBJ2-2, is DGGITQSPKYLFRKEGQNVTLSCEQNLNHDAMYWYRQDPGQGLRLIYYSQIVNDFQKGDIAEGYSVSREKKESFPLTVTSAQKNPTAFYLCASTGFPNTGELFFGEGSRLTVL.

The V call is TRBV6-4, the J call TRBJ2-2, with 9 nucleotides matching TRBD2. Germline V gives CDR1 MRHNA, CDR2 SNTAGT. Losses at the gene ends were 5 bases for V and 2 bases for J; bases not matched to a gene: 6. The CDR3 sequence is 16 residues long. This CDR3 is CASSYLLAGNTGELFF. The CDR3 nucleotides are TGTGCCAGCAGTTACTTGCTAGCGGGAAACACCGGGGAGCTGTTTTTT.

CDR3 sequence: CASTQGAIQYF. The CDR3 DNA reads TGTGCCAGCACGCAGGGTGCTATTCAGTACTTC. V is TRBV6-4 and J is TRBJ2-4; D perhaps matches TRBD1 (5 bases). The V gene's germline CDR1 is MRHNA and CDR2 SNTAGT. This CDR3 has 11 residues. V was pared by 7 bases and J by 10 bases, with 11 bases between.

This chain joins TRBV4-3 and TRBJ2-5; D call uncertain. This CDR3 spans 15 amino acids. V lost 0 bases to trimming and J lost 7 bases, with 15 bases between them. The V gene's germline CDR1 is LGHNA and CDR2 YSLEER. The DNA of the CDR3 is TGCGCCAGCAGCCAAGATGTGGGCGGTGTTGGGACCCAGTACTTC. Encoded protein: CASSQDVGGVGTQYF.

J is TRBJ1-4 and V is TRBV4-1; no reliable D call. CDR1 is MGHRA, CDR2 YSYEKL, per germline. V lost 1 base and J 3 bases, leaving 15 bases between the germline ends. This CDR3 has 17 residues. The CDR3 sequence: CASSQGVPGQANEKLFF. CDR3 coding DNA: TGCGCCAGCAGCCAAGGGGTACCCGGGCAAGCTAATGAAAAACTGTTTTTT.

The CDR3 region has the DNA TGTGCCAGCAGCTTCGGCAACCAAGAGACCCAGTACTTC. Translation gives CASSFGNQETQYF. The chain recombines TRBV7-9 with TRBJ2-5; no reliable D call. The CDR3 extends over 13 amino acids. V was trimmed by 3 bases and J by 0 bases, leaving 5 bases between them. The germline gives CDR1 SEHNR, CDR2 FQNEAQ (reference sequence).

This chain connects TRBV18 to TRBJ1-3, with a tentative D call TRBD1 (5 bases). Looked up from germline, CDR1 is KGHSH and CDR2 is LQKENI. CDR3 length: 17 residues. Deletions cut 3 bases from V and 0 bases from J, with 15 bases between. The CDR3 sequence is CASSPAERGTSGNTIYF. DNA of the CDR3: TGTGCCAGCTCACCCGCAGAGCGAGGGACCTCTGGAAACACCATATATTTT.

V usage is TRBV7-3 and J usage is TRBJ2-7, with D possibly matching TRBD2 (6 bases). V lost 5 bases to trimming and J lost 6 bases, with 17 bases between them. The CDR3 sequence is 14 residues long. Germline values: CDR1 SGHTA, CDR2 FQGTGA. CDR3 protein: CASSQDLGGVEQYF. The DNA of the CDR3 is TGTGCCAGCAGCCAAGATCTAGGAGGGGTCGAGCAGTACTTC.

V is TRBV4-3 and J is TRBJ1-5; tentative D call: TRBD1 (5 bases). The germline gives CDR1 LGHNA, CDR2 YSLEER. The CDR3 runs 15 residues. V lost 1 base to trimming and J lost 6 bases, with 13 bases between them. For the CDR3, the DNA is TGCGCCAGCAGCCAAGGGTGGCAGGGTGGTCAGCCCCAGCATTTT. Protein sequence: CASSQGWQGGQPQHF.

The V gene is TRBV11-2, the J gene TRBJ2-7; 10 bases map to TRBD2. Germline V gene sequence: CDR1 SGHAT, CDR2 FQNNGV. The CDR3 totals 16 residues. Trimming at V came to 5 bases and at J to 3 bases, leaving 10 bases not matched to a gene. The CDR3 DNA reads TGTGCCAGCAGCCTCGCCTCACTAGCGGGGAACTACGAGCAGTACTTC. It translates to CASSLASLAGNYEQYF.

This clone was counted only a few times. The genes are TRBV5-5 and TRBJ1-1; D is possibly TRBD1 (5 bases). V lost 4 bases and J 7 bases, leaving 14 bases between the germline ends. The CDR3 has 13 residues. Germline CDR1 is SGHKS and CDR2 is YYEKEE (reference sequence). The CDR3 protein is CASSIQGGGEAFF. For the CDR3, the DNA is TGTGCCAGCAGCATCCAGGGTGGTGGTGAAGCTTTCTTT. Variable domain in full (rest from reference TRBV5-5 and TRBJ1-1): DAGVTQSPTHLIKTRGQQVTLRCSPISGHKSVSWYQQVLGQGPQFIFQYYEKEERGRGNFPDRFSARQFPNYSSELNVNALLLGDSALYLCASSIQGGGEAFFGQGTRLTVV.

This clone was picked up a small number of times. This chain connects TRBV7-9 to TRBJ2-7; D is unclear. Between the trimmed V and J ends, which lost 2 bases and 2 bases, there was a span of 4 bases. CDR1 and CDR2 from the germline V gene are SEHNR and FQNEAQ (reference sequence). The CDR3 consists of 12 residues. The CDR3 DNA reads TGTGCCAGCAGCTTAAGTGCCTACGAGCAGTACTTC. Its translation is CASSLSAYEQYF.

The V call is TRBV28, the J call TRBJ2-3; possible D gene TRBD1, 5 bases. The CDR3 extends over 15 amino acids. The germline V and J ends were trimmed by 7 bases and 3 bases, with 17 bases remaining between them. Looked up from germline, CDR1 is MDHEN and CDR2 is SYDVKM. CDR3 loop: CASTGWARQTDTQYF. CDR3 bases: TGTGCCAGCACCGGATGGGCCCGACAGACAGATACGCAGTATTTT.

The rearrangement joins TRBV4-3 to TRBJ2-2; 15 bases align to TRBD2. The length of the CDR3 is 18 residues. Unmatched junction bases numbered 5, after V lost 4 bases and J lost 2 bases. Germline V gene lookup returns CDR1 LGHNA and CDR2 YSLEER. CDR3 residues: CASSRKGLAGGNTGELFF. The CDR3 nucleotides are TGCGCCAGCAGCCGGAAGGGACTAGCGGGGGGTAACACCGGGGAGCTGTTTTTT.

This clone has just one count. The chain joins TRBV19 to TRBJ2-5; 7 bases map to TRBD1. CDR1 LNHDA and CDR2 SQIVND come from the germline V gene (reference sequence). The CDR3 has 15 amino acids. After removal of 6 bases from V and 5 bases from J, the junction contained 12 bases not matched to a gene. CDR3 in amino acids: CASSAATGWVETQYF. The CDR3 coding sequence is TGTGCCAGTAGCGCCGCGACAGGGTGGGTGGAGACCCAGTACTTC.

The J gene is TRBJ1-4, the V gene TRBV2; D gene ambiguous. Trimming left V 6 bases short and J 17 bases short, with 19 bases between. Per the germline V gene, CDR1 is SNHLY and CDR2 is FYNNEI. This CDR3 region has 12 residues. Here the CDR3 reads CASSPQRGGGFF. The CDR3 DNA is TGTGCCAGCAGCCCCCAACGGGGAGGTGGTTTTTTT.

Only one count was recorded for this clone. The chain has TRBV7-2 and TRBJ2-1; D perhaps matches TRBD2 (6 bases). The CDR3 spans 13 residues. Looked up from germline, CDR1 is SGHTA and CDR2 is FQGNSA. The ends were cut back, 0 bases at V and 7 bases at J, with 7 bases in the middle. For the CDR3, the DNA is TGTGCCAGCAGCTTAGCGCGGGGTAATGAGCAGTTCTTC. Its translation: CASSLARGNEQFF.

This sequence joins TRBV27 and TRBJ2-5, with 10 bases matching TRBD2. Germline V CDR1 and CDR2: MNHEY, SMNVEV (reference sequence). There are 17 residues in the CDR3. Unmatched junction bases numbered 10, after V lost 0 bases and J lost 6 bases. The CDR3 here is CASSLSLASGRLKTQYF. As DNA, the CDR3 is TGTGCCAGCAGTTTATCCTTGGCTAGCGGGAGATTGAAGACCCAGTACTTC.

The chain carries TRBV5-4 and TRBJ2-1; no definite D call. The germline V gene has CDR1 SGHNT and CDR2 YYREEE (reference sequence). The CDR3 is 13 amino acids. V lost 3 bases and J 4 bases, leaving 8 bases between the germline ends. This CDR3 reads CASSSTYYNEQFF. For the CDR3, the DNA is TGTGCCAGCAGCTCGACATATTACAATGAGCAGTTCTTC.

This sequence joins TRBV5-1 and TRBJ2-2; 7 nucleotides match TRBD1. The CDR3 covers 14 residues. J was trimmed by 4 bases and V by 5 bases; bases with no gene match: 5. The germline V gene has CDR1 SGHRS and CDR2 YFSETQ. For the CDR3, the DNA is TGCGCCAGCAGGTGGGACAGCCTCACCGGGGAGCTGTTTTTT. This translates into CASRWDSLTGELFF.

This chain links TRBV2 with TRBJ2-1; maybe TRBD2 (6 bases). The CDR3 has 15 residues. Trimming cost V 10 bases and J 0 bases, with 16 bases left between them. Germline CDR1 SNHLY, CDR2 FYNNEI. CDR3 in amino acids: CATSRGLISYNEQFF. The CDR3 DNA reads as TGTGCCACCTCGCGGGGACTGATCTCCTACAATGAGCAGTTCTTC.

The chain recombines TRBV9 with TRBJ2-1, with 9 bases identical to TRBD2. The trim removed 3 bases at V and 3 bases at J, leaving 10 bases unmatched. Germline V gene sequence: CDR1 SGDLS, CDR2 YYNGEE. This CDR3 has 17 residues. CDR3 sequence: CASSAEGGRAFYNEQFF. CDR3 in DNA: TGTGCCAGCAGCGCCGAAGGCGGGAGGGCCTTCTACAATGAGCAGTTCTTC.